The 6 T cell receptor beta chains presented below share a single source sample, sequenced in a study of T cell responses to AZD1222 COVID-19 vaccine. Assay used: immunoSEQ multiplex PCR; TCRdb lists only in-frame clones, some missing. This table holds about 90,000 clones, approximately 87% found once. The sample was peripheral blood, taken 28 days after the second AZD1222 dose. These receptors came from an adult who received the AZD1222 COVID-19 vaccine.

The CDR3 spells CASRRTGRETQYF. The CDR3 nucleotides read TGTGCCAGCAGGCGGACAGGGCGAGAGACCCAGTACTTC. The chain recombines TRBV6-5 with TRBJ2-5, with 8 positions matching TRBD1. This CDR3 contains 13 residues. Germline values: CDR1 MNHEY, CDR2 SVGAGI. V shed 6 bases, J shed 4 bases, and the junction held 4 bases outside the gene matches.

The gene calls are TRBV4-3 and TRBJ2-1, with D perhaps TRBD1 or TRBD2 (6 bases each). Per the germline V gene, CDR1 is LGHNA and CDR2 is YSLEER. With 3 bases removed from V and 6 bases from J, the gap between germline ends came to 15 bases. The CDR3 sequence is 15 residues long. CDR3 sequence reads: CASSHAGGRSNEQFF. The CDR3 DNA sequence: TGCGCCAGCAGCCATGCCGGGGGCCGGAGCAATGAGCAGTTCTTC.

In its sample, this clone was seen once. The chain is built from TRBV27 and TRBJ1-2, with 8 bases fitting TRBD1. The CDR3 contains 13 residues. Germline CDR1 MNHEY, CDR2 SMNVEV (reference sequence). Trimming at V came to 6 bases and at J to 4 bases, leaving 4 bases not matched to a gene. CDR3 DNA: TGTGCCAGCAGCGCTGACAGGGGCTATGGCTACACCTTC. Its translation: CASSADRGYGYTF.

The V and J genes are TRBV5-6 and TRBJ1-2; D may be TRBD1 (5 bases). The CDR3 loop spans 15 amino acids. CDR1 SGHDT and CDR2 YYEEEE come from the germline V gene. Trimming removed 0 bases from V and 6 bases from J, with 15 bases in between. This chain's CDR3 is CASSLVGESYDGYTF. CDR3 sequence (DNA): TGTGCCAGCAGCTTGGTGGGGGAGTCGTATGATGGCTACACCTTC. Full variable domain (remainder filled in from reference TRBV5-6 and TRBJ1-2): DAGVTQSPTHLIKTRGQQVTLRCSPKSGHDTVSWYQQALGQGPQFIFQYYEEEERQRGNFPDRFSGHQFPNYSSELNVNALLLGDSALYLCASSLVGESYDGYTFGSGTRLTVV.

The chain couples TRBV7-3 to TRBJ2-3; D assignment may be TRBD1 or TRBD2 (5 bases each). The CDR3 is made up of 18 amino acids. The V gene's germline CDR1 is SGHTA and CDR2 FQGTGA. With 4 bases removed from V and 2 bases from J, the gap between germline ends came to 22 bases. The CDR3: CASSSSGFGDAITDTQYF. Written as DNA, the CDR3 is TGTGCCAGCAGCTCCTCTGGTTTTGGGGACGCGATCACAGATACGCAGTATTTT.

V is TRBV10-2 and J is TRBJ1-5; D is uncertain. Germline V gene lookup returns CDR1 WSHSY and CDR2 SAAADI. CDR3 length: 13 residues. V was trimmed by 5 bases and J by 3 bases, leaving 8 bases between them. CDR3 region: CASSRRANQPQHF. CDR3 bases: TGCGCCAGCAGTCGAAGGGCCAATCAGCCCCAGCATTTT.